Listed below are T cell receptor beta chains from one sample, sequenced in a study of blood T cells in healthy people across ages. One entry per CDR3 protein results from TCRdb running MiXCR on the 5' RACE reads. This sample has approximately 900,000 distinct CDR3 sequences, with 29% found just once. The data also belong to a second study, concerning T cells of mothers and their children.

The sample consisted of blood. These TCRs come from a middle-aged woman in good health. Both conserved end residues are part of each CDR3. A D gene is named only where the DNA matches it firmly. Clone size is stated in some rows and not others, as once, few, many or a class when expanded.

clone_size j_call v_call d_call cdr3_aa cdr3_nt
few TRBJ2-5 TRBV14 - CASSQEEVPTSRYF TGTGCCAGCAGCCAAGAAGAAGTCCCCACCTCTCGGTACTTC
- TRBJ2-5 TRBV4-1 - CASSHIGTETQYF TGCGCCAGCAGCCACATTGGGACGGAGACCCAGTACTTC
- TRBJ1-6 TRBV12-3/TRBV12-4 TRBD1 CASSSGQSYSPLHF TGTGCCAGCAGCTCGGGACAGTCTTATTCACCCCTCCACTTT
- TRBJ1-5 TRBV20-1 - CSARGDILPNQPQHF TGCAGTGCTAGGGGGGACATCTTACCAAATCAGCCCCAGCATTTT
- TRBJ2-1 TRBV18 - CASSPTRLSYNEQFF TGTGCCAGCTCCCCTACCCGACTATCCTACAATGAGCAGTTCTTC
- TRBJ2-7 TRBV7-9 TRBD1 CASSPWDRGGYEQYF TGTGCCAGCAGCCCGTGGGACAGGGGTGGGTACGAGCAGTACTTC
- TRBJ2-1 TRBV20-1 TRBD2 CSAARTSDYNEQFF TGCAGTGCTGCACGGACTAGCGATTACAATGAGCAGTTCTTC
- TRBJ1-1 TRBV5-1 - CASSLGDRRMNTEAFF TGCGCCAGCAGCTTGGGCGATCGTAGAATGAACACTGAAGCTTTCTTT
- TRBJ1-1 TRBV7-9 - CASIGQTYTEAFF TGTGCCAGCATCGGACAGACTTACACTGAAGCTTTCTTT
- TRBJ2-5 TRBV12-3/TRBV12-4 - CASSLVVTEQYF TGTGCCAGCAGTTTAGTAGTTACTGAGCAGTACTTC
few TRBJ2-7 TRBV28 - CASSWTNEQYF TGTGCCAGCAGTTGGACAAACGAGCAGTACTTC
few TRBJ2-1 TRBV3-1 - CASSQGEWGSSYNEQFF TGTGCCAGCAGCCAAGGGGAATGGGGCAGCTCCTACAATGAGCAGTTCTTC
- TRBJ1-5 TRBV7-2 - CASTLGGHNQPQHF TGTGCCAGCACCTTGGGCGGTCACAATCAGCCCCAGCATTTT
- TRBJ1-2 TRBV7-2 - CAGSSPTECYGYTF TGTGCCGGCAGCTCCCCGACAGAATGCTATGGCTACACCTTC
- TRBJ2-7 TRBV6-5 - CASRTGYERYF TGTGCCAGCAGGACAGGCTACGAGCGGTACTTC
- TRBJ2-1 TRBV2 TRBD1 CAAKTGTNEQFF TGTGCCGCCAAGACAGGGACGAATGAGCAGTTCTTC
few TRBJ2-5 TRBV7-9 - CASSLGPELKETQYF TGTGCCAGCAGCTTAGGTCCGGAACTTAAAGAGACCCAGTACTTC
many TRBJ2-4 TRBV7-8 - CASSLGTLNLAKNIQYF TGTGCCAGCAGCTTAGGGACGCTCAACTTGGCCAAAAACATTCAGTACTTC
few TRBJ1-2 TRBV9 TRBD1 CASSLRQGSVQGGYTF TGTGCCAGCAGCCTCAGACAGGGTTCGGTTCAGGGTGGCTACACCTTC
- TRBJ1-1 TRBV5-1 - CASSLSSHVFEAFF TGCGCCAGCAGCTTGAGTTCCCACGTTTTTGAAGCTTTCTTT
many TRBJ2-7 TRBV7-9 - CASSYTSQGYEQYF TGTGCCAGCAGCTATACTTCCCAGGGTTACGAGCAGTACTTC
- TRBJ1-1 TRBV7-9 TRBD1 CASSSGGTGKDWAEAFF TGTGCCAGCAGCTCAGGCGGGACAGGGAAGGACTGGGCTGAAGCTTTCTTT
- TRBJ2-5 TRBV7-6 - CASSFDPRELLQETQYF TGTGCCAGCAGCTTCGATCCTAGGGAACTACTCCAAGAGACCCAGTACTTC
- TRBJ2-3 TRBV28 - CASSLSAGADTQYF TGTGCCAGCAGTTTATCGGCTGGAGCAGATACGCAGTATTTT
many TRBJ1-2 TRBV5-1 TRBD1 CASSLVSGTGGGYTF TGCGCCAGCAGCTTGGTATCCGGGACAGGGGGCGGCTACACCTTC